The 25 T cell receptor beta chains below were found in one sample sequenced in a study of Tregs in tolerant kidney transplant recipients. Mixed chimerism was transient after nonmyeloablative marrow transplants from related graft donors. The method was immunoSEQ multiplex PCR; TCRdb's version includes in-frame clones alone and lacks a portion of them. The ten top clones account for roughly 26%, within a sample of 10,000 or so clones. Sample: CD8+ T cells from blood (PBMCs), taken 24 months after the transplant. All receptors derive from a human patient who received a combined kidney and bone marrow transplant. Some T cells may be transferred from the graft donor.

Remarks on this clone: The observed sequence ends 3 residues before the CDR3 terminus, with the missing tail filled in from the germline J gene. The gene calls are TRBV29-1 and TRBJ2-3; D gene uncertain. In germline, CDR1 is SQVTM, CDR2 ANQGSEA. This CDR3 region has 11 residues. Trimming left V 8 bases short and J 2 bases short, with 8 bases between. The CDR3 spells CSIRLTDTQYF. The CDR3 DNA, read in part, is TGCAGCATTCGTCTCACAGATACG.

The CDR3 spells CASKFGTGELFF. The CDR3 DNA, read in part, is TGTGCCAGTAAGTTCGGCACCGGGGAG. The V and J genes are TRBV19 and TRBJ2-2; D ambiguous. The CDR3 goes on 3 residues after the read ends, and that part is filled in from the germline J gene. CDR3 length: 12 residues. The germline gives CDR1 LNHDA, CDR2 SQIVND (reference sequence). Trimming cost V 7 bases and J 4 bases, with 7 bases left between them.

Notes on this clone: The sequence runs out 3 residues before the end of the CDR3; the remainder is reconstructed from the germline J gene. The V call is TRBV20-1, the J call TRBJ2-7; TRBD1 might be the D (6 bases). Per germline, CDR1 DFQATT and CDR2 SNEGSKA (reference sequence). The CDR3 consists of 13 residues. Trimming pared 5 bases from V and 0 bases from J, leaving 11 bases between. CDR3 sequence: CSAHRVDSYEQYF. The DNA read from the CDR3 is TGCAGTGCTCACAGGGTCGACTCCTACGAG.

As for this clone: The read ends 3 residues early relative to the CDR3; the germline J gene fills the gap. The rearrangement joins TRBV6-2 or TRBV6-3 to TRBJ2-7; the D gene is possibly TRBD1 (5 bases). V was cut by 6 bases and J by 0 bases, with 9 bases left in between. CDR1 is MNHEY and CDR2 is SVGEGT in the germline V gene. The CDR3 runs 13 residues. CDR3 bases read: TGTGCCAGCAGCCCCGACAGCTCCTACGAG. Protein product: CASSPDSSYE. From start to end, the CDR3 is CASSPDSSYEQYF.

To note about this clone: The missing CDR3 end, 3 residues past where the read stops, is filled in from the germline J gene. V is TRBV5-4 and J is TRBJ2-7; the D gene is possibly TRBD1 (5 bases). This CDR3 region has 13 residues. The V gene's germline CDR1 is SGHNT and CDR2 YYREEE (reference sequence). The V and J ends lost 4 bases and 0 bases respectively, with 8 bases between them. Incomplete CDR3 DNA: TGTGCCAGCAGCCCAGGGATCTCCTACGAG. It codes for CASSPGISYE. In full, the CDR3 reads CASSPGISYEQYF.

About this clone: The CDR3 goes on 3 residues after the read ends, and that part is filled in from the germline J gene. The chain recombines TRBV2 with TRBJ2-1, with D possibly being TRBD1 (8 bases). Per germline, CDR1 SNHLY and CDR2 FYNNEI. CDR3 length: 18 residues. Trimming stripped 10 bases from V and 7 bases from J, with 32 bases between. The DNA read from the CDR3 is TGTGCCACCTGGGACAGGTCCCCGGGGGAGGGCTTGATGAATGAG. Its translation is CATWDRSPGEGLMNE. The entire CDR3 protein reads CATWDRSPGEGLMNEQFF.

The chain's CDR3 is CASSLGQGEVAYEQYF. CDR3 bases read: TGCGCCAGCAGCTTAGGACAGGGGGAGGTGGCGTACGAG. V and J are TRBV5-1 and TRBJ2-7; TRBD1 matches at 10 bases. The sequenced fragment ends 3 residues before the CDR3 boundary, so the rest is inferred from the germline J gene. V trimming: 2 bases; J trimming: 4 bases; junction bases outside the gene matches: 9. Germline V gene data show CDR1 as SGHRS and CDR2 as YFSETQ. The CDR3 has 16 amino acids. The full variable domain, with the rest looked up from reference TRBV5-1 and TRBJ2-7, is KAGVTQTPRYLIKTRGQQVTLSCSPISGHRSVSWYQQTPGQGLQFLFEYFSETQRNKGNFPGRFSGRQFSNSRSEMNVSTLELGDSALYLCASSLGQGEVAYEQYFGPGTRLTVT.

Turning to this clone: The missing CDR3 end, 3 residues past where the read stops, is filled in from the germline J gene. The chain recombines TRBV28 with TRBJ2-3; TRBD2 matches 11 bases. Germline V gene sequence: CDR1 MDHEN, CDR2 SYDVKM. With 5 bases clipped from V and 0 bases from J, the junction kept 7 bases outside the gene matches. This CDR3 region has 17 residues. The CDR3 protein is CASSHSGRETSTDTQYF. The part of the CDR3 DNA that was read is TGTGCCAGCAGTCATAGCGGGAGGGAGACTAGCACAGATACG.

The CDR3 loop is CASSLGDRAPEQYF. Incomplete CDR3 DNA: TGTGCCAGCAGCTTAGGGGACAGGGCGCCCGAG. This chain joins TRBV7-9 and TRBJ2-7; 9 bases map to TRBD1. The read gets to within 3 residues of the CDR3 end, and the germline J gene fills in the rest. Germline values: CDR1 SEHNR, CDR2 FQNEAQ (reference sequence). The ends lost 1 base at V and 6 bases at J; junction bases unmatched: 4. The CDR3 length is 14 residues.

This CDR3 reads CASSHVADYNEQFF. CDR3 bases read: TGCGCCAGCAGCCATGTAGCCGATTACAATGAG. This chain uses TRBV5-1 with TRBJ2-1; D is unresolved. The read gets to within 3 residues of the CDR3 end, and the germline J gene fills in the rest. CDR3 length equals 14 residues. The germline V gene has CDR1 SGHRS and CDR2 YFSETQ. Trimming shortened V by 4 bases and J by 4 bases, and 12 bases separated the two germline ends.

Regarding this clone: The read gets to within 3 residues of the CDR3 end, and the germline J gene fills in the rest. This sequence joins TRBV19 and TRBJ2-7, with TRBD1 matching over 10 bases. The CDR3 length is 16 residues. The ends lost 4 bases at V and 2 bases at J; junction bases unmatched: 8. The V gene's germline CDR1 is LNHDA and CDR2 SQIVND (reference sequence). The sequenced CDR3 bases are TGTGCCAGTAGTACCCTGATTGGGACAGGGGCCTACGAG. Protein: CASSTLIGTGAYE. From start to end, the CDR3 is CASSTLIGTGAYEQYF. Filled out from reference TRBV19 and TRBJ2-7, the complete variable domain reads DGGITQSPKYLFRKEGQNVTLSCEQNLNHDAMYWYRQDPGQGLRLIYYSQIVNDFQKGDIAEGYSVSREKKESFPLTVTSAQKNPTAFYLCASSTLIGTGAYEQYFGPGTRLTVT.

Worth noting for this clone: Read data end 3 residues before the CDR3 end; the end is taken from the germline J gene. This chain uses TRBV5-1 with TRBJ2-2; D ambiguous. The CDR3 is made up of 12 amino acids. V was shortened by 0 bases and J by 8 bases, with 5 bases between the two germline ends. Per the germline V gene, CDR1 is SGHRS and CDR2 is YFSETQ. CDR3: CASSLGLGELFF. The CDR3 bases that were read are TGCGCCAGCAGCTTGGGTCTAGGGGAG.

Concerning this clone: The CDR3 end is not reached by the read, which stops 3 residues before it; the germline J gene fills it in. The chain has TRBV7-9 and TRBJ2-1, with a possible D match to TRBD2 (6 bases). Germline assignment: CDR1 SEHNR and CDR2 FQNEAQ (reference sequence). V lost 2 bases and J lost 6, with 14 bases in between. CDR3 length equals 15 residues. This CDR3 reads CASSLTGEAPNEQFF. The CDR3 DNA, read in part, is TGTGCCAGCAGCTTAACGGGGGAGGCCCCCAATGAG.

As regards this clone: The CDR3 end falls 3 residues outside the read, so it is completed with the germline J gene. This chain uses TRBV7-6 with TRBJ1-2; TRBD1 is a possible D gene (6 bases). Trimming removed 5 bases at V and 3 bases at J, with 10 bases between. CDR3 length: 13 residues. The germline CDR1 and CDR2 sequences are SGHVS and FNYEAQ. The CDR3 protein is CASSTPGDYGYTF. The CDR3 DNA, read in part, is TGTGCCAGCAGCACCCCAGGGGACTATGGC.

CDR3 sequence reads: CASSMTDYTNSWGYTF. The sequenced CDR3 bases are TGTGCCAGTAGTATGACGGACTACACCAACTCGTGGGGC. This chain uses TRBV19 with TRBJ1-2; D remains ambiguous. Read coverage stops 3 residues before the CDR3 terminus; the germline J gene supplies the remainder. CDR3 size: 16 residues. The V gene's germline CDR1 is LNHDA and CDR2 SQIVND (reference sequence).

Note on this clone: The read ends 3 residues before the CDR3 terminus; that terminus is restored from the germline J gene. This chain joins TRBV7-9 and TRBJ2-2; 7 bases fit TRBD1. Germline lookup yields CDR1 SEHNR and CDR2 FQNEAQ (reference sequence). Trimming removed 3 bases from V and 5 bases from J; junction bases left unmatched: 0. The CDR3 runs to 13 residues. The CDR3 DNA, read in part, is TGTGCCAGCAGCTTGGGACAGACCGGGGAG. Translating gives CASSLGQTGE. The CDR3 reads in full as CASSLGQTGELFF.

As to this clone: The read terminates 3 residues before the CDR3 end, so the remaining end is supplied by the germline J gene. This chain links TRBV7-9 with TRBJ2-1, with TRBD2 identical over 8 bases. The V gene end was trimmed by 6 bases and the J gene end by 6 bases; junction bases not matched to a gene: 7. This CDR3 region has 14 residues. Germline-derived CDR1 and CDR2 are SEHNR and FQNEAQ (reference sequence). This CDR3 reads CASRPGLGGNEQFF. The sequenced CDR3 bases are TGTGCCAGCAGACCGGGACTAGGTGGCAATGAG.

CDR3 DNA (partial): TGTGCCAGTACGGATAGCCAGCTCCCAGATACG. Its protein is CASTDSQLPDT. The full CDR3 reads CASTDSQLPDTQYF. The chain joins TRBV19 to TRBJ2-3; D call uncertain. Sequencing ends 3 residues short of the CDR3 end; the germline J gene provides the rest. CDR1 and CDR2 (germline): LNHDA, SQIVND (reference sequence). This CDR3 contains 14 residues. V was pared by 7 bases and J by 4 bases, with 15 bases between.

About this clone itself: The read finishes 3 residues shy of the CDR3 end, and the germline J gene is used to complete it. The chain uses TRBV29-1 and TRBJ2-1; TRBD2 matches at 16 bases. The V gene's germline CDR1 is SQVTM and CDR2 ANQGSEA. V lost 4 bases, J lost 7 bases, and 10 bases stayed unmatched. This CDR3 is built from 17 residues. The CDR3 loop reads CSVGGTSGRAGINEQFF. The CDR3 DNA, read in part, is TGCAGCGTTGGGGGGACTAGCGGGAGGGCCGGGATAAATGAG.

CDR3 in amino acids: CASSHSATNEKLFF. CDR3 bases read: TGTGCCAGCAGCCACAGTGCAACTAATGAAAAA. J is TRBJ1-4 and V is TRBV4-2, with D unclear. Read coverage stops 3 residues before the CDR3 terminus; the germline J gene supplies the remainder. Trimming took 3 bases from V and 0 from J, leaving 5 bases between them. The germline V gene has CDR1 LGHNA and CDR2 YNFKEQ. This CDR3 is built from 14 residues.

Worth noting for this clone: Sequencing ends 3 residues short of the CDR3 end; the germline J gene provides the rest. The rearrangement joins TRBV19 to TRBJ2-3, with 8 bases lining up with TRBD2. The germline V gene has CDR1 LNHDA and CDR2 SQIVND (reference sequence). The CDR3 is 14 residues long. The ends lost 5 bases at V and 3 bases at J; junction bases unmatched: 4. The covered CDR3 bases are TGTGCCAGTAGTTCCCAGCGGGAGACAGATACG. Its translation: CASSSQRETDT. The whole CDR3 reads CASSSQRETDTQYF.

Comments on this clone: The sequenced fragment ends 3 residues before the CDR3 boundary, so the rest is inferred from the germline J gene. V usage is TRBV13 and J usage is TRBJ2-7, with D hard to call. Germline CDR1 and CDR2: PRHDT and FYEKMQ (reference sequence). There are 15 residues in the CDR3. The V end was cut by 0 bases, the J end by 3 bases, with 12 bases between. The covered CDR3 bases are TGTGCCAGCAGCTTAGGCTCGGCAGGCCTCTACGAG. It codes for CASSLGSAGLYE. The whole CDR3 sequence is CASSLGSAGLYEQYF. Combining the CDR3 with reference TRBV13 and TRBJ2-7 gives the whole variable domain AAGVIQSPRHLIKEKRETATLKCYPIPRHDTVYWYQQGPGQDPQFLISFYEKMQSDKGSIPDRFSAQQFSDYHSELNMSSLELGDSALYFCASSLGSAGLYEQYFGPGTRLTVT.

Worth noting for this clone: The missing CDR3 end, 3 residues past where the read stops, is filled in from the germline J gene. This sequence joins TRBV7-8 and TRBJ2-1; 9 nucleotides line up with TRBD2. The CDR3 has 15 residues. Unmatched junction bases numbered 7, after V lost 2 bases and J lost 8 bases. Germline loops: CDR1 SGHVS, CDR2 FQNEAQ. Incomplete CDR3 DNA: TGTGCCAGCAGCTTAAGGCTAGCGGGAACCGATGAG. This codes for CASSLRLAGTDE. The full-length CDR3 reads as CASSLRLAGTDEQFF.

Points on this clone: The CDR3 end falls 3 residues outside the read, so it is completed with the germline J gene. The chain employs TRBV20-1 and TRBJ2-5; D may be TRBD2 (5 bases). The V gene's germline CDR1 is DFQATT and CDR2 SNEGSKA (reference sequence). The CDR3 covers 16 residues. V dropped 0 bases and J dropped 0 bases, with 14 bases sitting between them. This CDR3 reads CSARDSTDSHQETQYF. Incomplete CDR3 DNA: TGCAGTGCTAGAGATTCAACGGACTCCCACCAAGAGACC.

The CDR3 loop is CASSIGDGYTEAFF. The CDR3 bases that were read are TGTGCCAGTAGTATAGGTGACGGGTACACTGAA. The chain is built from TRBV19 and TRBJ1-1; D unresolved. The read is 3 residues too short to cover the CDR3 end, so that end is filled in from the germline J gene. CDR1 and CDR2 from the germline V gene are LNHDA and SQIVND (reference sequence). The germline V and J ends were trimmed by 1 base and 3 bases, with 9 bases remaining between them. The CDR3 extends over 14 amino acids. Looking up the rest from reference TRBV19 and TRBJ1-1 gives the full variable domain: DGGITQSPKYLFRKEGQNVTLSCEQNLNHDAMYWYRQDPGQGLRLIYYSQIVNDFQKGDIAEGYSVSREKKESFPLTVTSAQKNPTAFYLCASSIGDGYTEAFFGQGTRLTVV.